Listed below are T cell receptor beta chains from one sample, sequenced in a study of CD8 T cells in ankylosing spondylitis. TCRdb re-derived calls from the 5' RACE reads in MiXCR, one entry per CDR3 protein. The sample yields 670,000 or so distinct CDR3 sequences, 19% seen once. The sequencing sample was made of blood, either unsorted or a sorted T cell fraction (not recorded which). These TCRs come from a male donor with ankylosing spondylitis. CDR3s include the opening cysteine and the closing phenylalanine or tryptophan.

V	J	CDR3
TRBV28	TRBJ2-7	CASSLPLRLAGEHEQYF
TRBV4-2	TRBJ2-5	CASSQDMGQGKTQYF
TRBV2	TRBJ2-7	CASSEALRQKPYEQYF
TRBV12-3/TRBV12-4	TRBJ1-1	CASRPYGTAEGEAFF
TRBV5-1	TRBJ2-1	CASSLGGLGNEQFF
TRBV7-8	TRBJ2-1	CASSLAVTGTSSYNEQFF
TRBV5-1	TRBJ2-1	CASSLVAGTNNEQFF
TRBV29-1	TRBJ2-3	CSVEGVGGGPTTDTQYF
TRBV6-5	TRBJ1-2	CASSSGPGGSTYGYTF
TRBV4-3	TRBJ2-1	CASSQDSGSYNEQFF
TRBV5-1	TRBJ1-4	CASSPGQLLGEKLFF